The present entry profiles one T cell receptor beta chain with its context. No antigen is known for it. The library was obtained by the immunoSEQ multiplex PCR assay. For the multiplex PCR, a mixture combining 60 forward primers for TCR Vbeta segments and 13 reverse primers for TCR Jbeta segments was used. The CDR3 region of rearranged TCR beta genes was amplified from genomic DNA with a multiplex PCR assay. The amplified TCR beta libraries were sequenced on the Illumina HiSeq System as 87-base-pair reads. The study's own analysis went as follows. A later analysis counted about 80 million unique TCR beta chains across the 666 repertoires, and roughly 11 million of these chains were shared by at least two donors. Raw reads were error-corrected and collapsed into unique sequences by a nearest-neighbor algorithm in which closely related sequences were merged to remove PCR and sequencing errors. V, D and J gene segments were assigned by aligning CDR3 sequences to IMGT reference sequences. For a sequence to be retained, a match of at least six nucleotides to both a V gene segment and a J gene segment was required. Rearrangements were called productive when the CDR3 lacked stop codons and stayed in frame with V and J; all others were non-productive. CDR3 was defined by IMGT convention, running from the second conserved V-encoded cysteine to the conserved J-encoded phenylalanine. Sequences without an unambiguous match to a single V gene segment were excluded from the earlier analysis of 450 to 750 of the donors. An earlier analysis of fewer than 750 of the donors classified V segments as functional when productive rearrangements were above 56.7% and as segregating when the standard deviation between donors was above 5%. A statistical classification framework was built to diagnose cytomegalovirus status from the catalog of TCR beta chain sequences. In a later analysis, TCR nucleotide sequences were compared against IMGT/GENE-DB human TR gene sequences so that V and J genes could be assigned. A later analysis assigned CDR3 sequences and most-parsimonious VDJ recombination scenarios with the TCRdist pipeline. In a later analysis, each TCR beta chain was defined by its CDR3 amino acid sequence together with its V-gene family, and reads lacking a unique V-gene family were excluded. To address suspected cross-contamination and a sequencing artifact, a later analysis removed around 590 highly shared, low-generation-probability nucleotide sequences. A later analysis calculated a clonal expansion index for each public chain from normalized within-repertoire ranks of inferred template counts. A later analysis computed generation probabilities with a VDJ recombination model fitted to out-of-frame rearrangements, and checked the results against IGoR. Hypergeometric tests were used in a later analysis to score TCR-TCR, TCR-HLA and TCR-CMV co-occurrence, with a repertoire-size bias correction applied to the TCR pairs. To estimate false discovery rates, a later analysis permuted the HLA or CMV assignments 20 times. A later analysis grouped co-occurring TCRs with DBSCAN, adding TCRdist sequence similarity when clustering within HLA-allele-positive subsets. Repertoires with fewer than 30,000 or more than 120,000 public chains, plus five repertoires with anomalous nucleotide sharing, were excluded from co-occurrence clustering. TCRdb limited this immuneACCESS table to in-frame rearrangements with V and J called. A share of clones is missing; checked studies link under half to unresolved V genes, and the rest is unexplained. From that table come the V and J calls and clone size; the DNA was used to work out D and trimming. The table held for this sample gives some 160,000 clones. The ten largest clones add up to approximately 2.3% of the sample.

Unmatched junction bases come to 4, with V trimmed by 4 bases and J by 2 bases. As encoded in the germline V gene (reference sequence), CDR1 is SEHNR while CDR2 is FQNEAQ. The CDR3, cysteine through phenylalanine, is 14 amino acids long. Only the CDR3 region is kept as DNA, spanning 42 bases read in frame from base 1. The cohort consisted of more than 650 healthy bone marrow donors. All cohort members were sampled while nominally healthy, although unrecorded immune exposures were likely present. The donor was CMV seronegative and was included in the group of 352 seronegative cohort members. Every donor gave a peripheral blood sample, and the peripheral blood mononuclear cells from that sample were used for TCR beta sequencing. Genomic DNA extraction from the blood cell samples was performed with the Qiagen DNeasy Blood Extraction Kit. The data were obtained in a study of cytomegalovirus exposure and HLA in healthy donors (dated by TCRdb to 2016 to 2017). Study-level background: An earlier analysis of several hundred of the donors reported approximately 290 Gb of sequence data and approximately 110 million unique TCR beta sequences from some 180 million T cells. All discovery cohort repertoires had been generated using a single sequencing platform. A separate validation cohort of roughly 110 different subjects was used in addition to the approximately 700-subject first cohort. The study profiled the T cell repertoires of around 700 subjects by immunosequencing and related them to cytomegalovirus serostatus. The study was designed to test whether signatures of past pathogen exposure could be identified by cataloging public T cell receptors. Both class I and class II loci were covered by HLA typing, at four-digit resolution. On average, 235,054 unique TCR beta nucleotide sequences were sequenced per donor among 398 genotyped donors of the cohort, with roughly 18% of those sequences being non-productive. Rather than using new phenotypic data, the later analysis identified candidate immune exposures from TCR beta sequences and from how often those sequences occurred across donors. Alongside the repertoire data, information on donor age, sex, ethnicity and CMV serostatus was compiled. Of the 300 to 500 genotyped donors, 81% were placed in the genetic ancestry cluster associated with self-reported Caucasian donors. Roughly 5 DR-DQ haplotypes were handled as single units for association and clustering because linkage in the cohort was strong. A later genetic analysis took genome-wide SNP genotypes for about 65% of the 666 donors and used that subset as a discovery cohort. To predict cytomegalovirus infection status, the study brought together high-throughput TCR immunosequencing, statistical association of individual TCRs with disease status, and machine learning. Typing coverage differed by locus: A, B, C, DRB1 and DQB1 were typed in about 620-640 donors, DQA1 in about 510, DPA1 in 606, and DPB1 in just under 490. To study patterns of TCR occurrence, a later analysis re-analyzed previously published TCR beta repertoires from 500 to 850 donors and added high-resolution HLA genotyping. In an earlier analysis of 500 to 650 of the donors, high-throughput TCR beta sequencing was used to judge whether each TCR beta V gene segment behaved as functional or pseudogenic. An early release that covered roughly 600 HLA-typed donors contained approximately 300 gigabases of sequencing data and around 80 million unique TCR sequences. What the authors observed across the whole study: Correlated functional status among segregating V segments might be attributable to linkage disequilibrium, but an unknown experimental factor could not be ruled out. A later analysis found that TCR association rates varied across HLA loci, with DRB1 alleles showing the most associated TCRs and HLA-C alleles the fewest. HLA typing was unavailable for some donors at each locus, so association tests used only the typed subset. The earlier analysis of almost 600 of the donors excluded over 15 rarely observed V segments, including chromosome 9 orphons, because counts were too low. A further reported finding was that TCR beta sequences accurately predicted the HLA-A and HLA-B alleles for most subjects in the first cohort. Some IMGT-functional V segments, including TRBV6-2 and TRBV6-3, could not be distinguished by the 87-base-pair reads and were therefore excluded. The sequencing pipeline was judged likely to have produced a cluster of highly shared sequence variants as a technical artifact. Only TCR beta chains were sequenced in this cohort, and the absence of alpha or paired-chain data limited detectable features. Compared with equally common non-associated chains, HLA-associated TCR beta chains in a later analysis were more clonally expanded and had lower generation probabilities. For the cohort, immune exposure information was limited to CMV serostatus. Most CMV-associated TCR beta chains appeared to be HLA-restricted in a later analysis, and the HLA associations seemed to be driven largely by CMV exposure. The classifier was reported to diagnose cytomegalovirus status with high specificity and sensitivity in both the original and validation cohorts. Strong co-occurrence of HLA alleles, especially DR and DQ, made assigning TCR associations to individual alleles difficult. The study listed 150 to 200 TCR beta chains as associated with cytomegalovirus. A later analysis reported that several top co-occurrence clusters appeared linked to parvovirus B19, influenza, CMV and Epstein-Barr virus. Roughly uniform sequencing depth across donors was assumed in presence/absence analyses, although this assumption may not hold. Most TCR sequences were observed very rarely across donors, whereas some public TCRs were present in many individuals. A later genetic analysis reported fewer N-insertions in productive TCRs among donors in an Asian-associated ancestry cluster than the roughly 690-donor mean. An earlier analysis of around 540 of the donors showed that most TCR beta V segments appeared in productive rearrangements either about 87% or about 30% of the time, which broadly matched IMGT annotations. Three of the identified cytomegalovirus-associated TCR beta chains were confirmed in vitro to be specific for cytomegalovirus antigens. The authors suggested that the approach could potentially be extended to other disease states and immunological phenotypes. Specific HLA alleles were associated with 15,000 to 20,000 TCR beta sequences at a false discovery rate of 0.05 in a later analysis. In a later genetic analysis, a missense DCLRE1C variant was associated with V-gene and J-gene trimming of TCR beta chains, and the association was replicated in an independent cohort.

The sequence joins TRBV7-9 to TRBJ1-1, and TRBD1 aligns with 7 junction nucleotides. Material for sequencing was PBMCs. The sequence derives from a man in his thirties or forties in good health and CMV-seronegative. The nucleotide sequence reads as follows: TGTGCCAGCAGCTCACAGGGGCGAAACACTGAAGCTTTCTTT. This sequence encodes CASSSQGRNTEAFF.